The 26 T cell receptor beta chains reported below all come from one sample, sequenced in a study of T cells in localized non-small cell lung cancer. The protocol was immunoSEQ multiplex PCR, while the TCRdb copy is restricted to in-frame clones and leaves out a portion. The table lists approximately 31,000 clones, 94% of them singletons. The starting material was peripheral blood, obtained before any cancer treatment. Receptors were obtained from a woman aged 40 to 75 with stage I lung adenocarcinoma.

DNA for the CDR3: TGTGCCAGCAGCAAGGCGGGACCCTCCTACAATGAGCAGTTCTTC. It yields the protein CASSKAGPSYNEQFF. This chain uses TRBV9 with TRBJ2-1, with D possibly matching TRBD2 (6 bases). Per germline, CDR1 SGDLS and CDR2 YYNGEE. Trimming took 4 bases from V and 0 from J, leaving 11 bases between them. The CDR3 extends over 15 amino acids.

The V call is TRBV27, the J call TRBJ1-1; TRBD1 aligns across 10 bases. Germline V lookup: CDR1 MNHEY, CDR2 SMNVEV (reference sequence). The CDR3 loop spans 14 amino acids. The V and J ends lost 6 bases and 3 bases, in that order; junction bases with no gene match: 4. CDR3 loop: CASSTTGGHTEAFF. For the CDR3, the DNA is TGTGCCAGCAGCACGACAGGGGGCCACACTGAAGCTTTCTTT.

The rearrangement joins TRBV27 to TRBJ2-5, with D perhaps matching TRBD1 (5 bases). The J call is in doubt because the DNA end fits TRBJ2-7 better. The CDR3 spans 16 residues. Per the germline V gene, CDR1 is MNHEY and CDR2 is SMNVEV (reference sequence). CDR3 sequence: CASSSRARVDTYEQYF. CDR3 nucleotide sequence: TGTGCCAGCAGTTCCAGGGCCCGGGTGGACACCTACGAGCAGTACTTC.

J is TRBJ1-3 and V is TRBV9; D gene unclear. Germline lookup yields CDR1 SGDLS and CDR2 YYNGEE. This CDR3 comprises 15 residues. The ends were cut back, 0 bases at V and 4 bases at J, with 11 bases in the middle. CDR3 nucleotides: TGTGCCAGCAGCGTAGGTGGGTTCTCGGGAAACACCATATATTTT. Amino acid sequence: CASSVGGFSGNTIYF.

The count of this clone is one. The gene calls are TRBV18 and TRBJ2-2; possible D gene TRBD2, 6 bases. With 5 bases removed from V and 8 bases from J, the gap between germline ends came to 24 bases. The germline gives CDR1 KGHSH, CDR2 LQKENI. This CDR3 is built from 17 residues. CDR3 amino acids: CASSTPTTGRTRGELFF. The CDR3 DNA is TGTGCCAGCTCAACGCCTACAACCGGGAGAACCCGGGGGGAGCTGTTTTTT.

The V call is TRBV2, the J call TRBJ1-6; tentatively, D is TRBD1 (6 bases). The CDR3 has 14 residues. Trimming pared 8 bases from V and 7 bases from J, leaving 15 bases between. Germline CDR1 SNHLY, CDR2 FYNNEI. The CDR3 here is CASYYRGGNSPLHF. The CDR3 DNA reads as TGTGCCAGCTATTACAGAGGGGGGAATTCACCCCTCCACTTT. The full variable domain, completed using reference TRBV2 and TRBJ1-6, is EPEVTQTPSHQVTQMGQEVILRCVPISNHLYFYWYRQILGQKVEFLVSFYNNEISEKSEIFDDQFSVERPDGSNFTLKIRSTKLEDSAMYFCASYYRGGNSPLHFGNGTRLTVT.

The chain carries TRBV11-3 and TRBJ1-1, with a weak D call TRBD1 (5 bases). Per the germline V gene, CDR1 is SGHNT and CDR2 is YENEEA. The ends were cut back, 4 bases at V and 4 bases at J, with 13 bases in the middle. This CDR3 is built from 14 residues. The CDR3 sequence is CASSSRERSTEAFF. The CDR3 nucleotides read TGTGCCAGCAGCTCCAGGGAGCGGAGCACTGAAGCTTTCTTT. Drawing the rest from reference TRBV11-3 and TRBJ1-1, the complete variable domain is EAGVVQSPRYKIIEKKQPVAFWCNPISGHNTLYWYLQNLGQGPELLIRYENEEAVDDSQLPKDRFSAERLKGVDSTLKIQPAELGDSAVYLCASSSRERSTEAFFGQGTRLTVV.

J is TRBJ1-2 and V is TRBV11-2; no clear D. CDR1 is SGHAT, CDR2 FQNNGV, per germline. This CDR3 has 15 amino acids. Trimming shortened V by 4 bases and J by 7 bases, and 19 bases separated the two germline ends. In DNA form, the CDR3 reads TGTGCCAGCAGCTCAGATGCGCTTTTTTTGGGTGGCTACACCTTC. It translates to CASSSDALFLGGYTF.

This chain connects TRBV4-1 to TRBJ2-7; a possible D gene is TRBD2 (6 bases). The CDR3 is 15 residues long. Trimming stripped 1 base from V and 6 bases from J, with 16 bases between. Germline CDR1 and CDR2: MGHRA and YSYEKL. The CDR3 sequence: CASSQAGDSYFEQYF. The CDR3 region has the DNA TGCGCCAGCAGCCAAGCCGGGGACTCCTATTTCGAGCAGTACTTC.

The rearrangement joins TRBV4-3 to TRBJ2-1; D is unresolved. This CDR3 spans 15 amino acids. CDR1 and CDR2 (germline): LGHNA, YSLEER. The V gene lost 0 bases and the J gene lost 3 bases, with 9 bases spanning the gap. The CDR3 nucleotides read TGCGCCAGCAGCCAAGATAGTAACAACTACAATGAGCAGTTCTTC. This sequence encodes CASSQDSNNYNEQFF.

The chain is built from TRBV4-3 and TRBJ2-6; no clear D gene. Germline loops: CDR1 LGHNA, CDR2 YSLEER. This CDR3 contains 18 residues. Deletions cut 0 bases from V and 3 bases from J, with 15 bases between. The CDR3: CASSQDRPTWYGANVLTF. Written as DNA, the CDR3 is TGCGCCAGCAGCCAAGATCGGCCAACATGGTATGGGGCCAACGTCCTGACTTTC.

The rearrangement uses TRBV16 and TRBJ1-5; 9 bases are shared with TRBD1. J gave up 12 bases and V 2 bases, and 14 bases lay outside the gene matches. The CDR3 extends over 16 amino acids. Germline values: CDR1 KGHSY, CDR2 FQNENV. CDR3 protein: CASSQQITGGRWGQHF. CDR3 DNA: TGTGCCAGCAGCCAACAAATAACAGGGGGCCGGTGGGGCCAGCATTTT.

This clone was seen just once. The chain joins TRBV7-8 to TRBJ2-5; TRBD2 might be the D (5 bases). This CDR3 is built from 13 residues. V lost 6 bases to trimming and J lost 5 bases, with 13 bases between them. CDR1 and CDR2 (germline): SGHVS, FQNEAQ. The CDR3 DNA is TGTGCCAGCAGTCCACCGCGGGTGGAGACCCAGTACTTC. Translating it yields CASSPPRVETQYF. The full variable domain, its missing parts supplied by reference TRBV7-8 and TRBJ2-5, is GAGVSQSPRYKVAKRGQDVALRCDPISGHVSLFWYQQALGQGPEFLTYFQNEAQLDKSGLPSDRFFAERPEGSVSTLKIQRTQQEDSAVYLCASSPPRVETQYFGPGTRLLVL.

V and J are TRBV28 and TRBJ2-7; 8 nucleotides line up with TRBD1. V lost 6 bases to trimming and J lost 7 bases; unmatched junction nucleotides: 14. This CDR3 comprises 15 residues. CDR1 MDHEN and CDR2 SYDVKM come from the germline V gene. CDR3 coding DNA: TGTGCCAGCAGCCCCCCCGGACAGGGTATGATGGAGCAGTACTTC. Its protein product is CASSPPGQGMMEQYF.

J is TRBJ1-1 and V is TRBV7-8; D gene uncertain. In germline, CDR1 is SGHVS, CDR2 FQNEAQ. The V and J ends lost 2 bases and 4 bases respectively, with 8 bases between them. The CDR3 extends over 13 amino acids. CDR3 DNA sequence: TGTGCCAGCAGCTTATCCGTTCGCACTGAAGCTTTCTTT. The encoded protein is CASSLSVRTEAFF.

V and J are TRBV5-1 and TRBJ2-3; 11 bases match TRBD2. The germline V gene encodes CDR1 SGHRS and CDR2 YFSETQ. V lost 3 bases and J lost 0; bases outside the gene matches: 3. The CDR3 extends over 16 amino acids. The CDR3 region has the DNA TGCGCCAGCAGCTCTCTAGCGGGGGGAAGCACAGATACGCAGTATTTT. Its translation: CASSSLAGGSTDTQYF. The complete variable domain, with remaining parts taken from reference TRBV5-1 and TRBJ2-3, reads KAGVTQTPRYLIKTRGQQVTLSCSPISGHRSVSWYQQTPGQGLQFLFEYFSETQRNKGNFPGRFSGRQFSNSRSEMNVSTLELGDSALYLCASSSLAGGSTDTQYFGPGTRLTVL.

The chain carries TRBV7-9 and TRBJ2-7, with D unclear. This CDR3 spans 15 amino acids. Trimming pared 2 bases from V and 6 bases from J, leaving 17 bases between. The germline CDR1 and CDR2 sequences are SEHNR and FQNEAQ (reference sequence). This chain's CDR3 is CASSLSEGAPAEQYF. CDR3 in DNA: TGTGCCAGCAGCTTATCGGAAGGAGCTCCCGCCGAGCAGTACTTC.

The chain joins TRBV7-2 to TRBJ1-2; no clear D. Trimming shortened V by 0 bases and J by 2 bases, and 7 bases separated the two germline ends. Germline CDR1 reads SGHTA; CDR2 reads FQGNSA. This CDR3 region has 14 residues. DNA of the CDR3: TGTGCCAGCAGCTTAGCGGTTCCGAACTATGGCTACACCTTC. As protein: CASSLAVPNYGYTF.

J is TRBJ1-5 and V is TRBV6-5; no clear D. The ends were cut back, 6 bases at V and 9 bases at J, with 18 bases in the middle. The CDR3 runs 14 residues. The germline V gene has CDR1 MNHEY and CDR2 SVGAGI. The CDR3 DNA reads TGTGCCAGCAGCCGTTTCTCAGAAGGTGGGCCCCAGCATTTT. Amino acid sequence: CASSRFSEGGPQHF.

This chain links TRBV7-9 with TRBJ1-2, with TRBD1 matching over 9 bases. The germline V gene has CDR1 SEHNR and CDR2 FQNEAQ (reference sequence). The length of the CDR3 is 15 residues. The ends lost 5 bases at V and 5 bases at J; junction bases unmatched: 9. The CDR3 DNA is TGTGCCAGCAGCCGTGCCGGGACAGGGAGTTATGGCTACACCTTC. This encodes CASSRAGTGSYGYTF.

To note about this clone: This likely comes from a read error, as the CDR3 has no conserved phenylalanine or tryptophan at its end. The CDR3 region has the DNA TGCGCCAGCAGCTTGACAGGGAACACTGAAGCTTTCCTT. Translated: CASSLTGNTEAFL. V usage is TRBV5-1 and J usage is TRBJ1-1, with D possibly matching TRBD1 (5 bases). CDR1 and CDR2 (germline): SGHRS, YFSETQ. The CDR3 is made up of 13 amino acids. Trimming stripped 1 base from V and 1 base from J, with 5 bases between.

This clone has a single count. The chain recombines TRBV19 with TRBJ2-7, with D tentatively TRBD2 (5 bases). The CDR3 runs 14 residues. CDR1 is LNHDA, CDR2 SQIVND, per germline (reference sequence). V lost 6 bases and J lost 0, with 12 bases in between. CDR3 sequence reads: CASSLASSSYEQYF. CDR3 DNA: TGTGCCAGTAGCTTAGCGAGTAGCTCCTACGAGCAGTACTTC.

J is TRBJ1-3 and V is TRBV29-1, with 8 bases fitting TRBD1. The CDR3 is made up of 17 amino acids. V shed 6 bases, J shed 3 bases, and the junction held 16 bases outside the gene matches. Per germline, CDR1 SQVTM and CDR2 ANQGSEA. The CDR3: CSVPAGDRWSGGNTIYF. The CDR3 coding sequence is TGCAGCGTACCAGCGGGGGACAGGTGGTCTGGTGGAAACACCATATATTTT.

CDR3 in DNA: TGTGCCAGCAGTTCCCGGACAGATACGCAGTATTTT. It is translated as CASSSRTDTQYF. The chain uses TRBV2 and TRBJ2-3; D gene uncertain. Germline V CDR1 and CDR2: SNHLY, FYNNEI. There are 12 residues in the CDR3. The germline V and J ends were trimmed by 5 bases and 3 bases, with 6 bases remaining between them.

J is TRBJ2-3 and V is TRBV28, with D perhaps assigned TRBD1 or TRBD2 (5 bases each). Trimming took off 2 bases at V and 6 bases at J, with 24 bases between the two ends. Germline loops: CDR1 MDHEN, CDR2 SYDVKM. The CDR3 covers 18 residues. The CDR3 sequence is CASSLGTRGGTGRDTQYF. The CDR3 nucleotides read TGTGCCAGCAGTTTAGGAACTCGCGGTGGGACCGGTAGGGATACGCAGTATTTT.

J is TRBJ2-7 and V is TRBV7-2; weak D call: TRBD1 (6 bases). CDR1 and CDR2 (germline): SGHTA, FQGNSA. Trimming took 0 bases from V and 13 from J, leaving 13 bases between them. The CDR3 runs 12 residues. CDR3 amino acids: CASSLADRSRYF. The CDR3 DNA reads TGTGCCAGCAGCTTAGCGGACAGATCTCGCTACTTC.